Each of the 29 T cell receptor beta chains below was sequenced from the same sample in a study of blood T cell repertoires in COVID-19. The protocol was immunoSEQ multiplex PCR, while the TCRdb copy is restricted to in-frame clones and leaves out a portion. This sample has some 48,000 clones, with 65% to 90% found just once. Sample: peripheral blood. The source is a human donor in a cohort sampled during active COVID-19.

This clone was counted a single time. V and J are TRBV18 and TRBJ2-1; 7 bases are a match to TRBD2. V lost 0 bases and J lost 4; bases outside the gene matches: 6. CDR3 size: 16 residues. Looked up from germline, CDR1 is KGHSH and CDR2 is LQKENI. In nucleotides, the CDR3 is TGTGCCAGCTCACCACCGGGGCCTAGCGGTTACAATGAGCAGTTCTTC. Translated, it gives CASSPPGPSGYNEQFF.

J is TRBJ2-2 and V is TRBV11-3; 9 nucleotides line up with TRBD2. The CDR3 is made up of 17 amino acids. Germline values: CDR1 SGHNT, CDR2 YENEEA. After removal of 0 bases from V and 4 bases from J, the junction contained 6 bases not matched to a gene. The CDR3 loop reads CASSLDSAGGPTGELFF. The DNA for the CDR3 is TGTGCCAGCAGCTTAGATTCGGCGGGAGGGCCCACCGGGGAGCTGTTTTTT. Full variable domain (missing parts from reference TRBV11-3 and TRBJ2-2): EAGVVQSPRYKIIEKKQPVAFWCNPISGHNTLYWYLQNLGQGPELLIRYENEEAVDDSQLPKDRFSAERLKGVDSTLKIQPAELGDSAVYLCASSLDSAGGPTGELFFGEGSRLTVL.

The chain carries TRBV4-3 and TRBJ2-5; perhaps TRBD2 as D (6 bases). V lost 4 bases, J lost 2 bases, and 14 bases lay in between. CDR3 length: 15 amino acids. CDR1 and CDR2 (germline): LGHNA, YSLEER. CDR3 DNA: TGCGCCAGCAGCCTAGAGGCGGGGATACAAGAGACCCAGTACTTC. As protein: CASSLEAGIQETQYF.

The chain joins TRBV28 to TRBJ1-5; weak D call: TRBD1 (6 bases). The germline V and J ends were trimmed by 2 bases and 4 bases, with 12 bases remaining between them. Looked up from germline, CDR1 is MDHEN and CDR2 is SYDVKM. CDR3 size: 15 residues. Here the CDR3 reads CASSLRGGGNQPQHF. As DNA, the CDR3 is TGTGCCAGCAGTTTAAGGGGGGGCGGAAATCAGCCCCAGCATTTT.

CDR3: CASSMRLAGGPTYEQYF. DNA for the CDR3: TGTGCCAGTAGTATGAGGCTAGCGGGAGGTCCGACCTACGAGCAGTACTTC. V and J are TRBV19 and TRBJ2-7, with 11 nucleotides matching TRBD2. Trimming at V came to 3 bases and at J to 2 bases, leaving 9 bases not matched to a gene. This CDR3 is 17 amino acids long. CDR1 and CDR2 (germline): LNHDA, SQIVND (reference sequence).

V is TRBV7-9 and J is TRBJ2-1, with TRBD2 identical over 12 bases. Unmatched junction bases numbered 6, after V lost 6 bases and J lost 9 bases. The CDR3 has 14 residues. Germline V gene sequence: CDR1 SEHNR, CDR2 FQNEAQ (reference sequence). The CDR3 reads CASSLLAGGTEQFF. The CDR3 region has the DNA TGTGCCAGCAGTTTACTAGCGGGAGGCACTGAGCAGTTCTTC.

The CDR3 nucleotides read TGCAGCGTTGGTTATAGCACAGATACGCAGTATTTT. It specifies CSVGYSTDTQYF. The genes are TRBV29-1 and TRBJ2-3, with unresolved D. CDR3 length equals 12 residues. In germline, CDR1 is SQVTM, CDR2 ANQGSEA. The V end was cut by 4 bases, the J end by 0 bases, with 5 bases between.

A single count supports this clone. The DNA for the CDR3 is TGTGCCAGCAGTTACACGCAGGCCTCCTACGAGCAGTACTTC. Its protein is CASSYTQASYEQYF. The chain combines TRBV6-6 with TRBJ2-7, with D hard to call. The germline CDR1 and CDR2 sequences are MNHNY and SVGAGI (reference sequence). V was pared by 2 bases and J by 0 bases, with 8 bases between. CDR3 size: 14 residues.

This chain uses TRBV11-3 with TRBJ2-3; 11 nucleotides line up with TRBD2. With V trimmed by 8 bases and J by 3 bases, 13 bases remained unmatched. Germline lookup yields CDR1 SGHNT and CDR2 YENEEA. This CDR3 region has 17 residues. In DNA form, the CDR3 reads TGTGCCAGCGATGGGCAAATAGCGGGAGGGCCGACAGATACGCAGTATTTT. This codes for CASDGQIAGGPTDTQYF.

The CDR3 protein is CAWRLTGGHEQFF. The CDR3 DNA reads TGTGCCTGGAGATTGACAGGGGGTCATGAGCAGTTCTTC. The rearrangement links TRBV30 to TRBJ2-1; 9 bases fit TRBD1. This CDR3 has 13 residues. Germline V CDR1 and CDR2: GTSNPN, SVGIG (reference sequence). Trimming removed 3 bases from V and 8 bases from J; junction bases left unmatched: 5. The complete variable domain, with remaining parts taken from reference TRBV30 and TRBJ2-1, reads SQTIHQWPATLVQPVGSPLSLECTVEGTSNPNLYWYRQAAGRGLQLLFYSVGIGQISSEVPQNLSASRPQDRQFILSSKKLLLSDSGFYLCAWRLTGGHEQFFGPGTRLTVL.

This chain links TRBV18 with TRBJ2-7, with TRBD1 identical over 8 bases. Germline values: CDR1 KGHSH, CDR2 LQKENI. V trimming: 3 bases; J trimming: 0 bases; junction bases outside the gene matches: 7. The CDR3 consists of 16 residues. The CDR3 region has the DNA TGTGCCAGCTCACCGAGGGACAGGAGTTTCTCCTACGAGCAGTACTTC. Translated: CASSPRDRSFSYEQYF.

The chain uses TRBV12-3 or TRBV12-4 and TRBJ2-1; the D gene is possibly TRBD2 (5 bases). V lost 6 bases to trimming and J lost 5 bases, with 11 bases between them. This CDR3 spans 13 amino acids. The CDR3 is CASRRTPNNEQFF. Here the CDR3 DNA reads TGTGCCAGCAGAAGGACTCCAAACAATGAGCAGTTCTTC.

This chain joins TRBV3-1 (or the pseudogene TRBV3-2) and TRBJ1-3; D remains ambiguous. The CDR3 loop spans 13 amino acids. Deletions cut 4 bases from V and 1 base from J, with 5 bases between. Looked up from germline, CDR1 is LGHDT and CDR2 is YNNKEL (reference sequence). The CDR3 DNA reads TGTGCCAGCAGCCTCGGGTCTGGAAACACCATATATTTT. It codes for CASSLGSGNTIYF.

J is TRBJ2-1 and V is TRBV7-2, with 9 bases fitting TRBD2. This CDR3 contains 15 residues. CDR1 is SGHTA, CDR2 FQGNSA, per germline. The junction had 1 base not matched to a gene; V was cut back by 0 bases and J by 4 bases. CDR3 in amino acids: CASSLASGGYNEQFF. The CDR3 DNA is TGTGCCAGCAGCTTAGCGAGCGGGGGGTACAATGAGCAGTTCTTC.

V is TRBV5-6 and J is TRBJ2-7, with D tentatively TRBD2 (5 bases). Germline V gene sequence: CDR1 SGHDT, CDR2 YYEEEE. This CDR3 spans 15 amino acids. V was cut by 0 bases and J by 3 bases, with 13 bases left in between. CDR3 amino acids: CASSLEAGGGYEQYF. CDR3 bases: TGTGCCAGCAGCTTGGAAGCCGGAGGCGGCTACGAGCAGTACTTC. Based on the CDR3 plus reference TRBV5-6 and TRBJ2-7, the full variable domain is DAGVTQSPTHLIKTRGQQVTLRCSPKSGHDTVSWYQQALGQGPQFIFQYYEEEERQRGNFPDRFSGHQFPNYSSELNVNALLLGDSALYLCASSLEAGGGYEQYFGPGTRLTVT.

The chain recombines TRBV5-1 with TRBJ2-7, with 11 bases lining up with TRBD2. The ends lost 2 bases at V and 5 bases at J; junction bases unmatched: 6. The CDR3 is 15 residues long. Germline CDR1 and CDR2: SGHRS and YFSETQ. Here the CDR3 reads CASSFSGREIDEQYF. The DNA for the CDR3 is TGCGCCAGCAGCTTTAGCGGGAGGGAAATAGACGAGCAGTACTTC.

The V call is TRBV11-3, the J call TRBJ2-1; TRBD2 might be the D (7 bases). The length of the CDR3 is 13 residues. Deletions cut 1 base from V and 15 bases from J, with 16 bases between. Germline V gives CDR1 SGHNT, CDR2 YENEEA. The CDR3 DNA sequence: TGTGCCAGCAGCTTAGGGGGGGGCGCATTACCGTTCTTC. Residues: CASSLGGGALPFF.

This sequence joins TRBV6-4 and TRBJ2-1; D is possibly TRBD2 (6 bases). The CDR3 loop spans 12 amino acids. Germline lookup yields CDR1 MRHNA and CDR2 SNTAGT. This CDR3 is CAAGEVYNEQFF. The DNA of the CDR3 is TGTGCAGCCGGGGAGGTTTACAATGAGCAGTTCTTC.

The chain joins TRBV5-4 to TRBJ2-2; D call uncertain. V lost 2 bases, J lost 7 bases, and 15 bases lay in between. Germline CDR1 reads SGHNT; CDR2 reads YYREEE (reference sequence). This CDR3 comprises 15 residues. The CDR3 nucleotides are TGTGCCAGCAGCTTTAATAAACGCGGCGGCGGGGAGCTGTTTTTT. It codes for CASSFNKRGGGELFF.

The chain is built from TRBV5-1 and TRBJ2-1, with TRBD1 matching 9 bases. Germline assignment: CDR1 SGHRS and CDR2 YFSETQ. V was pared by 0 bases and J by 3 bases, with 1 base of the junction left unmatched. The CDR3 spans 15 residues. Here the CDR3 reads CASSLAGQGYNEQFF. In DNA, the CDR3 is TGCGCCAGCAGCTTGGCGGGACAGGGCTACAATGAGCAGTTCTTC.

V gene TRBV14 combines with J gene TRBJ1-2, with D maybe TRBD1 (6 bases). The V and J ends lost 0 bases and 4 bases respectively, with 9 bases between them. Germline-derived CDR1 and CDR2 are SGHDN and FVKESK. CDR3 length: 14 residues. The chain's CDR3 is CASSQDQGPYGYTF. The CDR3, as DNA: TGTGCCAGCAGCCAAGATCAGGGGCCCTATGGCTACACCTTC.

The chain joins TRBV7-8 to TRBJ2-7, with 7 bases identical to TRBD2. The CDR3 has 14 residues. The germline CDR1 and CDR2 sequences are SGHVS and FQNEAQ. V lost 3 bases and J lost 5; bases outside the gene matches: 7. In nucleotides, the CDR3 is TGTGCCAGCAGCTTTTGGGACTATGCCGACGAGCAGTACTTC. It codes for CASSFWDYADEQYF.

In the case of this clone: Sequence at one end of the junction differs from germline and may be a read error. V is TRBV6-5 and J is TRBJ2-7; 9 positions agree with TRBD1. CDR3 size: 13 residues. Per germline, CDR1 MNHEY and CDR2 SVGAGI. The CDR3 coding sequence is TGTGCCAGCAGCATTGACAGGGGGTACGGGCAGTACTTC. This codes for CASSIDRGYGQYF.

The CDR3, as DNA: TGTGCCTGGGCCCAAGGGGGACAGAAAAATGAAAAACTGTTTTTT. This codes for CAWAQGGQKNEKLFF. The chain has TRBV30 and TRBJ1-4; 7 bases fit TRBD1. The CDR3 loop spans 15 amino acids. The germline CDR1 and CDR2 sequences are GTSNPN and SVGIG (reference sequence). J was trimmed by 5 bases and V by 5 bases; bases with no gene match: 11.

The chain recombines TRBV18 with TRBJ1-5; tentatively, D is TRBD1 (6 bases). The CDR3 extends over 15 amino acids. CDR1 is KGHSH and CDR2 is LQKENI in the germline V gene. Deletions cut 6 bases from V and 3 bases from J, with 15 bases between. The CDR3 DNA follows: TGTGCCAGCTCCCCGAACACAGGGTCCAATCAGCCCCAGCATTTT. Protein product: CASSPNTGSNQPQHF.

V usage is TRBV21-1 and J usage is TRBJ1-2; the D segment call TRBD1 is taken from the table without a DNA check. TRBV21-1 is recorded as a pseudogene. This CDR3 has 17 amino acids. CDR3 sequence: CASSKKQGTHHNYGYTF. The CDR3 bases are TGTGCCAGCAGCAAAAAACAGGGGACACACCACAACTATGGCTACACCTTC.

V gene TRBV7-2 combines with J gene TRBJ1-5, with D possibly being TRBD1 (5 bases). Trimming removed 8 bases from V and 2 bases from J, with 10 bases in between. The CDR3 has 13 residues. From germline, CDR1 is SGHTA and CDR2 FQGNSA. CDR3 nucleotide sequence: TGTGCCAGCTCTCAGGGTGGCAATCAGCCCCAGCATTTT. This translates into CASSQGGNQPQHF.

CDR3 protein: CASSLDIQGEQYF. The DNA for the CDR3 is TGTGCCAGCAGCTTAGATATACAGGGAGAGCAGTACTTC. V gene TRBV11-2 combines with J gene TRBJ2-7, with D possibly TRBD1 on 6 matching bases. This CDR3 is 13 amino acids long. Trimming removed 0 bases from V and 7 bases from J, with 10 bases in between. Germline V lookup: CDR1 SGHAT, CDR2 FQNNGV.

The chain recombines TRBV27 with TRBJ1-4; 10 bases are a match to TRBD1. The CDR3 is made up of 17 amino acids. V dropped 5 bases and J dropped 4; count of bases not matched to a gene: 10. CDR1 is MNHEY, CDR2 SMNVEV, per germline (reference sequence). The CDR3 region has the DNA TGTGCCAGCAGTGGGGGACAGGGGCCTAACTATAATGAAAAACTGTTTTTT. It specifies CASSGGQGPNYNEKLFF.